This TCR beta chain was recovered during a study of cytomegalovirus exposure and HLA in healthy donors. Trimming cost V 4 bases and J 1 base, with 10 bases left between them. CDR1 and CDR2 from the germline V gene are LNHNV and YYDKDF (reference sequence). The CDR3 sequence is 14 residues long. Notes on this clone: Its cognate antigen is unknown.

The study ran its PCR with 60 Vbeta and 13 Jbeta primers. Assay: immunoSEQ multiplex PCR; the TCRdb copy retains only in-frame clones and omits some. Of about 180,000 clones listed, about 78% are singletons. The donors comprised healthy bone marrow donors. Study-wide points: The authors excluded some V segments, including TRBV6-2 and TRBV6-3, as indistinguishable.

The rearrangement uses TRBV15 and TRBJ1-1; D remains unclear. The TCR sequence derives from a man aged 55 to 69 in good health and CMV-seronegative. The sequenced sample was PBMCs. This CDR3 reads CATSIGKKNTEAFF. Here the CDR3 DNA reads TGTGCCACCAGCATCGGGAAAAAGAACACTGAAGCTTTCTTT. The whole variable domain, remainder taken from reference TRBV15 and TRBJ1-1, is DAMVIQNPRYQVTQFGKPVTLSCSQTLNHNVMYWYQQKSSQAPKLLFHYYDKDFNNEADTPDNFQSRRPNTSFCFLDIRSPGLGDTAMYLCATSIGKKNTEAFFGQGTRLTVV.